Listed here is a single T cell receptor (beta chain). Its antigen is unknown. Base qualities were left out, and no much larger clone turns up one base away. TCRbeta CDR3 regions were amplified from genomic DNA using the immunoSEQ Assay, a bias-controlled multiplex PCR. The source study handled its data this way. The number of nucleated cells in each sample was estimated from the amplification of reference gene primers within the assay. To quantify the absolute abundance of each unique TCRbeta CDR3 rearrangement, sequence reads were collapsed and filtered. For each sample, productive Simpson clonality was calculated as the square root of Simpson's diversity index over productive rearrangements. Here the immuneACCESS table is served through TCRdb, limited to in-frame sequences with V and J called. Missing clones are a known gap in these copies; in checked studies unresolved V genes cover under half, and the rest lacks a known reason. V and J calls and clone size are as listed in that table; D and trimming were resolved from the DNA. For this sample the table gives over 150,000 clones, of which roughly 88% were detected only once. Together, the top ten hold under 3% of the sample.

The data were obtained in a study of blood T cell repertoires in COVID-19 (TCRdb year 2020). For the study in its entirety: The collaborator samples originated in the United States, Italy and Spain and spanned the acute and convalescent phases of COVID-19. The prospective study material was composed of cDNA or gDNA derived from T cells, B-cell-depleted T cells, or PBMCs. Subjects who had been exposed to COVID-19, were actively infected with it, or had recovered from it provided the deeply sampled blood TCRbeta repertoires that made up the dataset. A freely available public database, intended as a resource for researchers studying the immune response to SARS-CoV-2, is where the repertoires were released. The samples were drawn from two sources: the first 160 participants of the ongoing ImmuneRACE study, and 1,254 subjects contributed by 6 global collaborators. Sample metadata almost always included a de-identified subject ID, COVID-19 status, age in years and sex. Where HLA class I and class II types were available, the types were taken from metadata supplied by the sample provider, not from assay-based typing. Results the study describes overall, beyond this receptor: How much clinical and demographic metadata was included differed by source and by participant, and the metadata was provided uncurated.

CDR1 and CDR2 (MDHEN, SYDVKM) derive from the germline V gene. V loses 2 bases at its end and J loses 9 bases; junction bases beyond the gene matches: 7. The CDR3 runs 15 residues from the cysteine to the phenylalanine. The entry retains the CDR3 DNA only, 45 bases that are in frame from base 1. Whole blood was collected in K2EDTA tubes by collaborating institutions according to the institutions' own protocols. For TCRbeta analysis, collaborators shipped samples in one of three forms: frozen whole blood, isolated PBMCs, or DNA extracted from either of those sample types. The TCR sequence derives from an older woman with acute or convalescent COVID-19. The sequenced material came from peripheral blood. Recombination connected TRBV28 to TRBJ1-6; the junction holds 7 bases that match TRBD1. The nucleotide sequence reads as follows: TGTGCCAGCAGTTTACCCCCGGGACAGCCTTCACCCCTCCACTTT. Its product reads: CASSLPPGQPSPLHF.